This record looks at one TCR beta chain sequence and its context. This sample stems from a study of blood T cell repertoires in COVID-19. For the study at large: Samples of COVID-19 (acute and convalescent) were obtained from the United States, Italy and Spain. T cells, B-cell-depleted T cells, or PBMCs provided the cDNA or gDNA that served as material.

There are 12 residues in the CDR3. V lost 1 base and J 4 bases, leaving 6 bases between the germline ends. The germline CDR1 and CDR2 sequences are SGHRS and YFSETQ. Original processing methods: Cell counts per sample came from amplifying reference gene primers. Sequencing was performed with immunoSEQ multiplex PCR; in TCRdb, only in-frame clones are kept and a portion is missing. V, J and clone size were drawn from that table, and D and trimming were deduced from the DNA. The table lists about 45,000 clones, 77% of them singletons. The chain couples TRBV5-1 to TRBJ2-7; D gene unclear. The origin of this receptor is a woman between 70 and 85 years old with acute or convalescent COVID-19. The sample comprised peripheral blood. This chain's CDR3 is CASSLTAYEQYF. Here the CDR3 DNA reads TGCGCCAGCAGCTTGACAGCTTACGAGCAGTACTTC. Full variable domain (remainder filled in from reference TRBV5-1 and TRBJ2-7): KAGVTQTPRYLIKTRGQQVTLSCSPISGHRSVSWYQQTPGQGLQFLFEYFSETQRNKGNFPGRFSGRQFSNSRSEMNVSTLELGDSALYLCASSLTAYEQYFGPGTRLTVT.